Below, 10 T cell receptor beta chains from the same sample are listed, as sequenced in a study of post-analysis software for immune sequencing data. General observations from the study: Included in a set of roughly five TRBV segments more frequent in patients than controls were TRBV5-6, TRBV5-1 and TRBV20-1.

Presence of unique molecular identifiers characterized the TCR beta cDNA libraries. TCRdb analysed the PCR reads with MiXCR anew, one entry per CDR3 protein. The table shows more than 500,000 distinct CDR3 sequences, with 34% occurring only once. These TCRs are of unknown antigen specificity. Source material: blood. These receptors all come from a girl aged 2-17 years with multiple sclerosis.

The V gene is TRBV12-3 or TRBV12-4, the J gene TRBJ1-1; no clear D gene. V lost 3 bases and J 3 bases, leaving 5 bases between the germline ends. This CDR3 comprises 12 residues. The CDR3 sequence: CASSFGDTEAFF. The CDR3 region has the DNA TGTGCCAGCAGTTTCGGGGACACTGAAGCTTTCTTT.

This chain joins TRBV20-1 and TRBJ2-3; TRBD1 might be the D (6 bases). In germline, CDR1 is DFQATT, CDR2 SNEGSKA (reference sequence). The V end was cut by 2 bases, the J end by 4 bases, with 13 bases between. CDR3 length equals 14 residues. CDR3 bases: TGCAGTGCTAGAAAAGACAGGTTCCCAGATACGCAGTATTTT. Protein: CSARKDRFPDTQYF.

The rearrangement uses TRBV28 and TRBJ2-1, with D possibly being TRBD2 (5 bases). The germline V gene encodes CDR1 MDHEN and CDR2 SYDVKM. Trimming removed 6 bases at V and 8 bases at J, with 17 bases between. This CDR3 comprises 14 residues. The CDR3 coding sequence is TGTGCCAGCAGCAGGACTGCTTTGGGAGATGAGCAGTTCTTC. Its protein is CASSRTALGDEQFF.

The rearrangement joins TRBV20-1 to TRBJ2-1; 11 nucleotides line up with TRBD2. The CDR3 contains 17 residues. V lost 6 bases, J lost 3 bases, and 13 bases stayed unmatched. Germline CDR1 DFQATT, CDR2 SNEGSKA (reference sequence). The CDR3 sequence: CSAPFSGGATLYNEQFF. DNA of the CDR3: TGCAGTGCCCCATTTAGCGGGGGGGCAACGCTCTACAATGAGCAGTTCTTC.

The V and J genes are TRBV10-3 and TRBJ2-3, with D maybe TRBD1 (5 bases). This CDR3 is 14 amino acids long. CDR1 and CDR2 from the germline V gene are ENHRY and SYGVKD. With 4 bases removed from V and 2 bases from J, the gap between germline ends came to 10 bases. The CDR3 DNA is TGTGCCATCAGTGGCCAGACAGTCACAGATACGCAGTATTTT. This encodes CAISGQTVTDTQYF.

This chain links TRBV28 with TRBJ2-3; a weak D match, TRBD1 (5 bases). V was cut by 5 bases and J by 1 base, with 10 bases left in between. CDR1 is MDHEN and CDR2 is SYDVKM in the germline V gene. The CDR3 runs 14 residues. The CDR3: CASSTSGRTDTQYF. Here the CDR3 DNA reads TGTGCCAGCAGTACATCAGGGCGCACAGATACGCAGTATTTT.

The chain uses TRBV4-2 and TRBJ2-7, with a possible D match to TRBD1 (6 bases). Germline values: CDR1 LGHNA, CDR2 YNFKEQ. The CDR3 is 15 amino acids. The V and J ends lost 4 bases and 4 bases respectively, with 17 bases between them. As DNA, the CDR3 is TGTGCCAGCAGCCTCCGGGCAGGGGAAATGTACGAGCAGTACTTC. This encodes CASSLRAGEMYEQYF.

The chain links TRBV7-2 to TRBJ2-1, with D maybe TRBD2 (5 bases). Germline-derived CDR1 and CDR2 are SGHTA and FQGNSA. Trimming shortened V by 4 bases and J by 15 bases, and 16 bases separated the two germline ends. This CDR3 region has 12 residues. The CDR3 here is CASSSPGRAGFF. The DNA of the CDR3 is TGTGCCAGCAGCTCCCCTGGGCGGGCAGGGTTCTTC.

This clonotype appeared a few times. The rearrangement uses TRBV4-1 and TRBJ1-6, with D uncertain. The germline V gene has CDR1 MGHRA and CDR2 YSYEKL. The germline V and J ends were trimmed by 0 bases and 10 bases, with 13 bases remaining between them. There are 15 residues in the CDR3. CDR3 coding DNA: TGCGCCAGCAGCCAAGATCGAGGGTTAGGGTCACCCCTCCACTTT. It codes for CASSQDRGLGSPLHF.

The sample holds a few counts of this clonotype. This rearrangement joins TRBV7-9 to TRBJ1-2; no definite D call. CDR1 is SEHNR, CDR2 FQNEAQ, per germline (reference sequence). Trimming stripped 3 bases from V and 5 bases from J, with 13 bases between. This CDR3 contains 14 residues. CDR3 residues: CASSFEVGWYGYTF. Written as DNA, the CDR3 is TGTGCCAGCAGCTTCGAGGTCGGATGGTATGGCTACACCTTC.